This passage covers 23 T cell receptor beta chains from one sample sequenced in a study of Ad26.COV2.S vaccination and SARS-CoV-2 variants. Libraries were prepared by immunoSEQ multiplex PCR; TCRdb keeps only in-frame clonotypes and omits some of them. The data show about 350,000 clones, around 89% seen once. Treatment: approximately 18 received Ad26.COV2.S at low or high dose, single or two shots; about 5 received placebo; per-sample allocation not given. Day 63 following the first vaccine or placebo injection was when the samples were taken. Sequenced here: peripheral blood, sampled in a trial of Ad26.COV2.S vaccine versus placebo. These receptors came from a person between 18 and 65 years old who received the Ad26.COV2.S COVID-19 vaccine or a placebo.

The chain joins TRBV5-6 to TRBJ1-4, with TRBD1 as a possible D gene (5 bases). Per the germline V gene, CDR1 is SGHDT and CDR2 is YYEEEE. The CDR3 loop spans 15 amino acids. V lost 2 bases and J 0 bases, leaving 8 bases between the germline ends. In DNA form, the CDR3 reads TGTGCCAGCAGCTTCCAGGGTGCAACTAATGAAAAACTGTTTTTT. It yields the protein CASSFQGATNEKLFF.

This chain connects TRBV5-5 to TRBJ1-2; D ambiguous. V lost 2 bases, J lost 1 base, and 6 bases lay in between. The CDR3 length is 13 residues. Per germline, CDR1 SGHKS and CDR2 YYEKEE (reference sequence). CDR3 amino acids: CASSFSSNYGYTF. The CDR3 bases are TGTGCCAGCAGCTTCTCAAGTAACTATGGCTACACCTTC.

The J gene is TRBJ1-2, the V gene TRBV27; TRBD1 might be the D (5 bases). The germline V and J ends were trimmed by 5 bases and 5 bases, with 12 bases remaining between them. The CDR3 is made up of 13 amino acids. The germline V gene encodes CDR1 MNHEY and CDR2 SMNVEV (reference sequence). The CDR3 nucleotides are TGTGCCAGCAGTCGTGCGGGGGGTTATGGCTACACCTTC. Translation: CASSRAGGYGYTF.

This clone has only one observation. This rearrangement joins TRBV19 to TRBJ1-2, with D possibly TRBD1 on 5 matching bases. V lost 2 bases to trimming and J lost 1 base, with 17 bases between them. The CDR3 is 17 amino acids. Germline assignment: CDR1 LNHDA and CDR2 SQIVND (reference sequence). CDR3 loop: CASSIFAPGRGNYGYTF. The DNA for the CDR3 is TGTGCCAGTAGTATATTTGCCCCGGGAAGGGGTAACTATGGCTACACCTTC.

This chain uses TRBV19 with TRBJ2-7; TRBD2 matches 9 bases. J gave up 2 bases and V 3 bases, and 5 bases lay outside the gene matches. Germline V gene sequence: CDR1 LNHDA, CDR2 SQIVND (reference sequence). The CDR3 runs to 15 residues. The CDR3: CASSILAGGAYEQYF. Written as DNA, the CDR3 is TGTGCCAGTAGTATTCTTGCGGGGGGGGCCTACGAGCAGTACTTC.

This sequence joins TRBV5-1 and TRBJ2-7; D possibly matches TRBD1 or TRBD2 (5 bases each). The ends were cut back, 1 base at V and 0 bases at J, with 14 bases in the middle. This CDR3 region has 16 residues. The germline CDR1 and CDR2 sequences are SGHRS and YFSETQ. The CDR3 reads CASSLLGRDGSYEQYF. The CDR3 DNA sequence: TGCGCCAGCAGCTTGCTGGGTAGGGACGGCTCCTACGAGCAGTACTTC.

This clone was detected only once. The chain couples TRBV19 to TRBJ2-2; D is perhaps TRBD1 (6 bases). This CDR3 has 14 residues. The V end lost 5 bases, the J end lost 1 base, and 8 bases lay between the germline ends. In germline, CDR1 is LNHDA, CDR2 SQIVND (reference sequence). CDR3 coding DNA: TGTGCCAGTAGTTCACAGGGGAACACCGGGGAGCTGTTTTTT. Residues: CASSSQGNTGELFF.

This chain connects TRBV19 to TRBJ2-5, with D possibly TRBD2 on 6 matching bases. CDR3 length: 16 amino acids. CDR1 and CDR2 (germline): LNHDA, SQIVND (reference sequence). The V and J ends lost 2 bases and 3 bases respectively, with 16 bases between them. CDR3 amino acids: CASSIWEWGEKETQYF. The CDR3 DNA reads as TGTGCCAGTAGTATATGGGAGTGGGGGGAAAAAGAGACCCAGTACTTC.

The chain recombines TRBV11-2 with TRBJ2-1; TRBD2 matches 8 bases. This CDR3 contains 18 residues. The germline V gene has CDR1 SGHAT and CDR2 FQNNGV. Unmatched junction bases numbered 9, after V lost 0 bases and J lost 2 bases. The CDR3 is CASSLDTAGEPTYNEQFF. The CDR3, as DNA: TGTGCCAGCAGCTTAGATACAGCGGGAGAACCTACCTACAATGAGCAGTTCTTC.

Concerning this clone: This sample also contains other DNA sequences that code for the same CDR3. The V and J genes are TRBV5-1 and TRBJ2-2; TRBD1 aligns across 9 bases. The ends lost 3 bases at V and 5 bases at J; junction bases unmatched: 2. The CDR3 covers 14 residues. Germline V gene data show CDR1 as SGHRS and CDR2 as YFSETQ. The CDR3 DNA is TGCGCCAGCAGCTGGGGACAGGGTACCGGGGAGCTGTTTTTT. Amino acids: CASSWGQGTGELFF.

The V call is TRBV6-1, the J call TRBJ2-1, with a weak D call TRBD1 (5 bases). Germline V gene data show CDR1 as MNHNS and CDR2 as SASEGT. The V and J ends lost 0 bases and 15 bases respectively, with 24 bases between them. CDR3 length: 16 amino acids. The CDR3 bases are TGTGCCAGCAGTGAAGCTCGAAGGGCAGGGTCGACTCGAGGGTTCTTC. As protein: CASSEARRAGSTRGFF.

This chain joins TRBV2 and TRBJ1-4; no firm D call. CDR3 length: 14 residues. Deletions cut 6 bases from V and 0 bases from J, with 8 bases between. Germline V lookup: CDR1 SNHLY, CDR2 FYNNEI. The CDR3 DNA reads as TGTGCCAGCAGGGGATCTGCAACTAATGAAAAACTGTTTTTT. Protein sequence: CASRGSATNEKLFF. Variable domain in full (rest from reference TRBV2 and TRBJ1-4): EPEVTQTPSHQVTQMGQEVILRCVPISNHLYFYWYRQILGQKVEFLVSFYNNEISEKSEIFDDQFSVERPDGSNFTLKIRSTKLEDSAMYFCASRGSATNEKLFFGSGTQLSVL.

This chain uses TRBV27 with TRBJ2-7; D is possibly TRBD2 (6 bases). CDR1 and CDR2 (germline): MNHEY, SMNVEV (reference sequence). Trimming took off 4 bases at V and 6 bases at J, with 19 bases between the two ends. The CDR3 sequence is 15 residues long. CDR3 sequence reads: CASSWRGTFEGEQYF. The DNA for the CDR3 is TGTGCCAGCAGTTGGCGCGGGACTTTCGAAGGCGAGCAGTACTTC.

The chain combines TRBV6-5 with TRBJ1-1; D is unclear. Between the trimmed V and J ends, which lost 6 bases and 4 bases, there was a span of 15 bases. There are 14 residues in the CDR3. Germline CDR1 is MNHEY and CDR2 is SVGAGI. CDR3: CASRTIFHSTEAFF. CDR3 sequence (DNA): TGTGCCAGCAGGACCATATTTCACAGCACTGAAGCTTTCTTT.

The rearrangement joins TRBV7-9 to TRBJ2-7, with TRBD1 as a possible D gene (6 bases). Germline assignment: CDR1 SEHNR and CDR2 FQNEAQ (reference sequence). The CDR3 consists of 13 residues. The ends were cut back, 5 bases at V and 1 base at J, with 9 bases in the middle. The CDR3 region has the DNA TGTGCCAGCAGCAAACAGGGTTCCTACGAGCAGTACTTC. Protein: CASSKQGSYEQYF.

CDR3 in DNA: TGTGCCAGCAGTCTTACCCGATTCTACGAGCAGTACTTC. Its protein is CASSLTRFYEQYF. V is TRBV28 and J is TRBJ2-7; D unclear. The CDR3 runs to 13 residues. Trimming shortened V by 5 bases and J by 3 bases, and 11 bases separated the two germline ends. Germline CDR1 reads MDHEN; CDR2 reads SYDVKM.

This clone was detected only once. The rearrangement links TRBV27 to TRBJ2-3; possibly TRBD2 for D (6 bases). This CDR3 region has 17 residues. CDR1 and CDR2 (germline): MNHEY, SMNVEV (reference sequence). V was trimmed by 5 bases and J by 2 bases, leaving 20 bases between them. CDR3 sequence: CASSASGQNRITDTQYF. In nucleotides, the CDR3 is TGTGCCAGCAGTGCCAGCGGGCAGAACCGGATCACAGATACGCAGTATTTT.

CDR3 nucleotide sequence: TGTGCCAGCAGGGAGGGGGCTAACTATGGCTACACCTTC. This translates into CASREGANYGYTF. The chain combines TRBV7-8 with TRBJ1-2, with D maybe TRBD1 (6 bases). V lost 6 bases, J lost 0 bases, and 8 bases lay in between. The CDR3 covers 13 residues. CDR1 SGHVS and CDR2 FQNEAQ come from the germline V gene.

V and J are TRBV27 and TRBJ1-5; the D is unclear. CDR1 MNHEY and CDR2 SMNVEV come from the germline V gene (reference sequence). V dropped 2 bases and J dropped 2 bases, with 4 bases sitting between them. This CDR3 is 13 amino acids long. In DNA form, the CDR3 reads TGTGCCAGCAGTTTACAGGGCAATCAGCCCCAGCATTTT. This codes for CASSLQGNQPQHF.

The chain carries TRBV6-5 and TRBJ2-1, with TRBD1 identical over 9 bases. Germline V gene lookup returns CDR1 MNHEY and CDR2 SVGAGI. Trimming removed 6 bases from V and 3 bases from J; junction bases left unmatched: 6. This CDR3 has 15 amino acids. In DNA form, the CDR3 reads TGTGCCAGCAGCTTCGAGACAGGGGGCTACAATGAGCAGTTCTTC. This encodes CASSFETGGYNEQFF.

The CDR3 nucleotides are TGTGCCAGCCAAGACAGGGGGCACACAGATACGCAGTATTTT. The encoded protein is CASQDRGHTDTQYF. The chain combines TRBV27 with TRBJ2-3; 10 bases are a match to TRBD1. Germline V lookup: CDR1 MNHEY, CDR2 SMNVEV (reference sequence). The CDR3 runs 14 residues. V lost 8 bases, J lost 2 bases, and 4 bases stayed unmatched.

This sequence joins TRBV9 and TRBJ2-3, with D perhaps TRBD2 (6 bases). The germline gives CDR1 SGDLS, CDR2 YYNGEE. The CDR3 has 14 residues. Between the trimmed V and J ends, which lost 3 bases and 2 bases, there was a span of 10 bases. CDR3 nucleotide sequence: TGTGCCAGCAGCGAGGGGACTTTCACAGATACGCAGTATTTT. Translation: CASSEGTFTDTQYF.

The chain carries TRBV9 and TRBJ1-4, with 9 bases identical to TRBD1. This CDR3 is built from 17 residues. Germline V lookup: CDR1 SGDLS, CDR2 YYNGEE. V lost 3 bases, J lost 3 bases, and 9 bases stayed unmatched. This CDR3 reads CASSEGETGGANEKLFF. CDR3 in DNA: TGTGCCAGCAGCGAGGGGGAGACAGGGGGAGCTAATGAAAAACTGTTTTTT.